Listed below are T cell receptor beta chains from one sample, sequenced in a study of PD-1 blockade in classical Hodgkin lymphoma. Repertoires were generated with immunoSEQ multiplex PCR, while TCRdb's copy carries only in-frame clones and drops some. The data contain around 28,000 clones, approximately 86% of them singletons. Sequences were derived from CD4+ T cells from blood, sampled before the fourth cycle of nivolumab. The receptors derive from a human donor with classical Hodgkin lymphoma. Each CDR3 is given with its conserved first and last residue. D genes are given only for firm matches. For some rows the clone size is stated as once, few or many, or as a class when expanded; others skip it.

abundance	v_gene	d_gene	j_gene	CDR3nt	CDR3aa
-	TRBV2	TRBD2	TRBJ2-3	TGTGCCGGCAGGACTAGCGGGGCCGATACGCAGTATTTT	CAGRTSGADTQYF
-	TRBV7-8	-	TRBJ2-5	TGTGCCAGCAGCCTAGGATCGGGATTACTTGTCAAGGAGACCCAGTACTTC	CASSLGSGLLVKETQYF
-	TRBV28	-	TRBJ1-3	TGTGCCAGCAGTGGGTCGAACACCATATATTTT	CASSGSNTIYF
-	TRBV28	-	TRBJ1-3	TGTGCCAGCAGTTTGGTGGCCGGCTCTGGAAACACCATATATTTT	CASSLVAGSGNTIYF
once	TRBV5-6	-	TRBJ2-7	TGTGCCAGCAGCTTGCGCAGGGGGCCGCTGACTAGCCACTACGAGCAGTACTTC	CASSLRRGPLTSHYEQYF
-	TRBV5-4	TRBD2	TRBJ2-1	TGTGCCAGCAGCCCAGGGACTAGCGGGAGTTCCTACAATGAGCAGTTCTTC	CASSPGTSGSSYNEQFF
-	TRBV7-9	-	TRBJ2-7	TGTGCCAGCAGCTCCGACAGGAGGTCCTACGAGCAGTACTTC	CASSSDRRSYEQYF
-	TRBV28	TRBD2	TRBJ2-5	TGTGCCAGCAGTTCGGGCGGGGGGGCCGAAGAGACCCAGTACTTC	CASSSGGGAEETQYF
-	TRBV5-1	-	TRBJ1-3	TGCGCCAGCAGCTTATCCCCAACGGGGCGCTTCTCTGGAAACACCATATATTTT	CASSLSPTGRFSGNTIYF
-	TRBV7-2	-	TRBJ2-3	TGTGCCAGCAGCGGGGATCCTAGCACAGATACGCAGTATTTT	CASSGDPSTDTQYF
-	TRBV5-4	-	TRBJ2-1	TGTGCCAGCAGCCAACTAGAGAATGAGCAGTTCTTC	CASSQLENEQFF
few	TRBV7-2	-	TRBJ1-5	TGTGCCAGCAGCTTATCCCCCGGGAACAATCAGCCCCAGCATTTT	CASSLSPGNNQPQHF
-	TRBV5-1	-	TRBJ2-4	TGCGCCAGCAGCTTGGACTTAGCCAAAAACATTCAGTACTTC	CASSLDLAKNIQYF
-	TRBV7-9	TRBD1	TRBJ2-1	TGTGCCAGCAGCTTAGCGAGCAACAGGGGGCTTGGTGAGCAGTTCTTC	CASSLASNRGLGEQFF
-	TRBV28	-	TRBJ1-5	TGTGCCAGCAGTGGCCTCGGGGTCACCGATCAGCCCCAGCATTTT	CASSGLGVTDQPQHF
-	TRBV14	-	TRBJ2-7	TGTGCCAGCAGCCTTTCCGTGTCCGGGCCAAAGTTCATCTACGAGCAGTACTTC	CASSLSVSGPKFIYEQYF
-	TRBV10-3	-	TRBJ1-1	TGTGCCACAGGAGGGGGGGCGTGGACTGAAGCTTTCTTT	CATGGGAWTEAFF
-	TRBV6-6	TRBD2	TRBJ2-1	TGTGCCAGCGGCGGGAGGGCCATTTACAATGAGCAGTTCTTC	CASGGRAIYNEQFF
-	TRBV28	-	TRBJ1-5	TGTGCCAGCAGTTCATTGACAGGTAGCAATCAGCCCCAGCATTTT	CASSSLTGSNQPQHF
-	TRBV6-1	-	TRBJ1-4	TGTGCCAGCAGTGAAGGCCAGGGGAGTTTTGAAAAACTGTTTTTT	CASSEGQGSFEKLFF
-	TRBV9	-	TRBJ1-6	TGTGCCAGCAGCGTAGAGCCCTCCTATAATTCACCCCTCCACTTT	CASSVEPSYNSPLHF
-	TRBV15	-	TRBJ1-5	TGTGCCACCAGCAGAGGTTTAAGTCAGCCCCAGCATTTT	CATSRGLSQPQHF
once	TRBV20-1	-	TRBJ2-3	TGCAGTGCGGGGGGCACAGATACGCAGTATTTT	CSAGGTDTQYF
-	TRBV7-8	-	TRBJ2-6	TGTGCCAGCAGCCCACGAGTGGGCCAAAGCTCTGGGGCCAACGTCCTGACTTTC	CASSPRVGQSSGANVLTF
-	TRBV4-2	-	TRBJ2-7	TGTGCCAGCAGCCAATCGCAGGCGTTCTACGAGCAGTACTTC	CASSQSQAFYEQYF
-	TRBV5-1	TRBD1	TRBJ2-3	TGCGCCAGCAGCCTAAGCTGGACAGGGGCGACAGATACGCAGTATTTT	CASSLSWTGATDTQYF
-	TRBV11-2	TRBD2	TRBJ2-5	TGTGCCAGCAGCTTGTGGGGCGGGAGAGGAGAGACCCAGTACTTC	CASSLWGGRGETQYF
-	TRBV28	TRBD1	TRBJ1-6	TGTGCCAGCAGTCCCGGGACAGGGGGCGTTCAGTTAAATTCACCCCTCCACTTT	CASSPGTGGVQLNSPLHF
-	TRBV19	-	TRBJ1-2	TGTGCCAGTGCCACGAAGGCAGCTGGTGGCTACACCTTC	CASATKAAGGYTF
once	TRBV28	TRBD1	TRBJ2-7	TGTGCCAGCCGGGACAGGGCCTACGAGCAGTACTTC	CASRDRAYEQYF
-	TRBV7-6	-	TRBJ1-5	TGTGCCAGCAGCATACCAAATCAGCCCCAGCATTTT	CASSIPNQPQHF
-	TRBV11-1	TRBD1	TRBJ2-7	TGTGCCAGCAGCCGACCGACAGGGATCCCCTACGAGCAGTACTTC	CASSRPTGIPYEQYF
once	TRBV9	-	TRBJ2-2	TGTGCCACCGGGAGAGGGAGTACCCCGAACACCGGGGAGCTGTTTTTT	CATGRGSTPNTGELFF
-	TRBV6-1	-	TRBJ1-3	TGTGCCAGCAGTGAAGCACACAGCTCTGGAAACACCATATATTTT	CASSEAHSSGNTIYF
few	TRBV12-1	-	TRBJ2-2	TGTGCCAGCACCTCCTCACAGGGGCTAGCGGGAGCCGGGGAGCTGTTTTTT	CASTSSQGLAGAGELFF
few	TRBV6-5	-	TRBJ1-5	TGTGCCAGCAGTCCCACGGGCAATCAGCCCCAGCATTTT	CASSPTGNQPQHF
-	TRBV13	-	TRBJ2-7	TGTGCCAGCAGCTTTCCGCCACCGAGCGAGCAGTACTTC	CASSFPPPSEQYF
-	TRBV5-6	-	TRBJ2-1	TGTGCCAGCAGCTTTGGAGACAGGGAGGTCAATGAGCAGTTCTTC	CASSFGDREVNEQFF
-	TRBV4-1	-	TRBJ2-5	TGCGCCAGCAGCCAAGAATCAGAGACCCAGTACTTC	CASSQESETQYF
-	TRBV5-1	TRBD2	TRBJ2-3	TGCGCCAGCAGCTTGGGACTAGCGGGGGCCACAGATACGCAGTATTTT	CASSLGLAGATDTQYF
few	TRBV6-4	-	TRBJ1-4	TGTGCCAGCAGTGTGACAGGTGGTGAAAAACTGTTTTTT	CASSVTGGEKLFF
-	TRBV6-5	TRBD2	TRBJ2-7	TGTGCCAGCAGTTTCATAGCGGGACCCACCTACGAGCAGTACTTC	CASSFIAGPTYEQYF
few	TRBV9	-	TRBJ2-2	TGTGCCAGCAGCTCTACGACTAGGTCGAACACCGGGGAGCTGTTTTTT	CASSSTTRSNTGELFF
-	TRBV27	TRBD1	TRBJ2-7	TGTGCCAGCAGTTTAAGGGGGCCCCGGGACAGGTCCTACGAGCAGTACTTC	CASSLRGPRDRSYEQYF
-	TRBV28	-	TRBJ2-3	TGTGCCAGCAGGGGCGGCACAAGGGATACGCAGTATTTT	CASRGGTRDTQYF
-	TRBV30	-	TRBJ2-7	TGTGCCTGGAGTGTGTCTCTGCGGGAAGTCTACGAGCAGTACTTC	CAWSVSLREVYEQYF
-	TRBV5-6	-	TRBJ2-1	TGTGCCAGCAGCTCTTGGCCCCCTTTGGGGTTCAACAATGAGCAGTTCTTC	CASSSWPPLGFNNEQFF
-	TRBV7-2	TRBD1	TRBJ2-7	TGTGCCAGCAGCTTAGGGGACAGGAGGCGCGAGCAGTACTTC	CASSLGDRRREQYF
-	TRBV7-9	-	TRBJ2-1	TGTGCCAGCATCCCAACCTGGGCAGTTAAGGATGAGCAGTTCTTC	CASIPTWAVKDEQFF
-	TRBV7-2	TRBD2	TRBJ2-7	TGTGCCAGCAGCCCCGGGGGGGGGATTTCCTACGAGCAGTACTTC	CASSPGGGISYEQYF
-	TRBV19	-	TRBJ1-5	TGTGCCAGTAGTCCCCTTTGGCAGCCCCAGCATTTT	CASSPLWQPQHF
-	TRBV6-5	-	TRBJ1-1	TGTGCCAGCAGTTACGTTAGGGGGTTCGGCACTGAAGCTTTCTTT	CASSYVRGFGTEAFF
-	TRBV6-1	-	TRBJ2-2	TGTGCCAGCGTTGGCAGGGCGAACACCGGGGAGCTGTTTTTT	CASVGRANTGELFF
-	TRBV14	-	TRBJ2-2	TGTGCCAGCAGCCAAGGGACAGGGAGGGCCACCGGGGAGCTGTTTTTT	CASSQGTGRATGELFF
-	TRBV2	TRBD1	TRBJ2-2	TGTGCCAGCAGTGAACCGGGACAGGGGGCCGGGGAGCTGTTTTTT	CASSEPGQGAGELFF
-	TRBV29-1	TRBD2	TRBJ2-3	TGCAGTGGAGGACTAGGTAGCACAGATACGCAGTATTTT	CSGGLGSTDTQYF
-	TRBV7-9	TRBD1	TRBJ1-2	TGTGCCAGCAAACCGGGACAGGGCAACTATGGCTACACCTTC	CASKPGQGNYGYTF
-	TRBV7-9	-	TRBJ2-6	TGTGCCAGCAGCCCCTCAGTGGGGGATTCCAGCTCTGGGGCCAACGTCCTGACTTTC	CASSPSVGDSSSGANVLTF
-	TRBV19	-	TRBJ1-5	TGTGCCAGTAGTATCCGGGGACAGCCCCAGCATTTT	CASSIRGQPQHF
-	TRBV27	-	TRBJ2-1	TGTGCCAGCAGTTATCAGGGGGGGCTTTACAATGAGCAGTTCTTC	CASSYQGGLYNEQFF